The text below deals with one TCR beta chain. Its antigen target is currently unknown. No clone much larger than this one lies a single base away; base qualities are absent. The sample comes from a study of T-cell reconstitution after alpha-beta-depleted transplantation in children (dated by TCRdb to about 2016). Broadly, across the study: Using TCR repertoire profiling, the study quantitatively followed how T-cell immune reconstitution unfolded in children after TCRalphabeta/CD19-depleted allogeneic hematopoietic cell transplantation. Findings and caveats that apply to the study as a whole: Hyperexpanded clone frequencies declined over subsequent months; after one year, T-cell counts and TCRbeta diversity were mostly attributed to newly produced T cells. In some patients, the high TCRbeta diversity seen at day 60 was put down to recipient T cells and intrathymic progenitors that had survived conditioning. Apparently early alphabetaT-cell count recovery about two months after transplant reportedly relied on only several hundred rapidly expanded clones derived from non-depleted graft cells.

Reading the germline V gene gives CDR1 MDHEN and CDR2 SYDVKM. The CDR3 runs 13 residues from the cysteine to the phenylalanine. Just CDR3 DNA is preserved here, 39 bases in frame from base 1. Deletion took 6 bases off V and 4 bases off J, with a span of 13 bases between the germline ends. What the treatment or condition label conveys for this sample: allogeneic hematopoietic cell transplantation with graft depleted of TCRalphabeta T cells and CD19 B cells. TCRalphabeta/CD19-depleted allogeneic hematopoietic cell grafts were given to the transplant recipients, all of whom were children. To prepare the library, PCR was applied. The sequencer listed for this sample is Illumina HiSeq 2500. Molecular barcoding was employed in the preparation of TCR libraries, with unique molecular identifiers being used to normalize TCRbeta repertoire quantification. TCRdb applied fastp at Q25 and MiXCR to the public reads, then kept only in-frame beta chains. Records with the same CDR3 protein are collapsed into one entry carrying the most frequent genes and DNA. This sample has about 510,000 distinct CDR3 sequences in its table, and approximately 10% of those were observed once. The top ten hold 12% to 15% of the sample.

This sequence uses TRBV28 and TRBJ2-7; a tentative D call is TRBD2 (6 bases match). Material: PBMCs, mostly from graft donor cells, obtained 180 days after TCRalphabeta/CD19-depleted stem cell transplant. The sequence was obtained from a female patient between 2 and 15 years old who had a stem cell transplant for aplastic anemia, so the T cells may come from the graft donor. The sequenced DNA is TGTGCCAGCAGGGGGGGAATGTTGTACGAGCAGTACTTC. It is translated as CASRGGMLYEQYF.